This TCR beta chain emerged from a study of beta chain features in type 1 diabetes. Overall study results and limits: Junctions at VDJ sites from type 1 diabetes patients had fewer insertions and more deletions. Type 1 diabetes patients showed a moderate but significant shortening of TCRB CDR3s in all four CD4+ subsets.

About this clone itself: Its antigen remains unidentified.

What was sequenced were expressed TCRB transcripts, since all of the isolated RNA had been reverse transcribed. The assay was immunoSEQ multiplex PCR, and TCRdb's table has in-frame clones only and misses some. The sample carries 500,000 to 800,000 clones, 9.5% to 15% recorded once. CD4+ naive, central memory, regulatory and stem cell-like memory subsets were isolated by sorting on CD45RO/CCR7/CD25/CD127/CD95/CD27. V lost 0 bases to trimming and J lost 6 bases; unmatched junction nucleotides: 4. The CDR3 sequence is 15 residues long. From germline, CDR1 is SGHTA and CDR2 FQGNSA. The rearrangement joins TRBV7-2 to TRBJ2-7; TRBD1 matches at 11 bases. The receptor's source is a man between 25 and 39 years old with type 1 diabetes. Sequenced: naive CD4+ T cells from blood. This CDR3 is CASSLAGQGAGEQYF. The CDR3, as DNA: TGTGCCAGCAGCTTAGCTGGACAGGGGGCGGGCGAGCAGTACTTC.